The source of this TCR beta chain is a study of T cell responses to AZD1222 COVID-19 vaccine. This CDR3 spans 16 amino acids. V lost 4 bases and J lost 0; bases outside the gene matches: 9. Germline V CDR1 and CDR2: SGDLS, YYNGEE. This table comes from immunoSEQ multiplex PCR, and its TCRdb copy is limited to in-frame clones, with some not included. The sample consists of roughly 70,000 clones, roughly 82% of them appearing once. This sample comprised peripheral blood, obtained on day 0 of AZD1222 vaccination. The chain is built from TRBV9 and TRBJ2-5, with 7 bases aligning to TRBD2. This TCR was sampled from an adult in good health. CDR3 region: CASSPGGSGYQETQYF. The DNA for the CDR3 is TGTGCCAGCAGCCCAGGAGGTAGCGGGTACCAAGAGACCCAGTACTTC.